This note documents a single T cell receptor beta chain sequence. Sequenced by immunoSEQ multiplex PCR; TCRdb stores in-frame clones only, minus some. The sample has millions of clones; just over 90% are singletons. This sample stems from a study of shared clonotypes between healthy human individuals. Germline-derived CDR1 and CDR2 are MNHEY and SMNVEV (reference sequence). V shed 8 bases, J shed 6 bases, and the junction held 6 bases outside the gene matches. The CDR3 runs 12 residues. The sequenced sample consisted of naive CD4+ T cells sorted from blood. Indicated subset: CD45RA+ positively selected. The V call is TRBV27, the J call TRBJ1-2; TRBD1 matches 7 bases. The receptor was derived from a man in his late teens or twenties in good health. In DNA, the CDR3 is TGTGCCAGCCGAAAGACAGGGAATGGCTACACCTTC. This sequence encodes CASRKTGNGYTF.